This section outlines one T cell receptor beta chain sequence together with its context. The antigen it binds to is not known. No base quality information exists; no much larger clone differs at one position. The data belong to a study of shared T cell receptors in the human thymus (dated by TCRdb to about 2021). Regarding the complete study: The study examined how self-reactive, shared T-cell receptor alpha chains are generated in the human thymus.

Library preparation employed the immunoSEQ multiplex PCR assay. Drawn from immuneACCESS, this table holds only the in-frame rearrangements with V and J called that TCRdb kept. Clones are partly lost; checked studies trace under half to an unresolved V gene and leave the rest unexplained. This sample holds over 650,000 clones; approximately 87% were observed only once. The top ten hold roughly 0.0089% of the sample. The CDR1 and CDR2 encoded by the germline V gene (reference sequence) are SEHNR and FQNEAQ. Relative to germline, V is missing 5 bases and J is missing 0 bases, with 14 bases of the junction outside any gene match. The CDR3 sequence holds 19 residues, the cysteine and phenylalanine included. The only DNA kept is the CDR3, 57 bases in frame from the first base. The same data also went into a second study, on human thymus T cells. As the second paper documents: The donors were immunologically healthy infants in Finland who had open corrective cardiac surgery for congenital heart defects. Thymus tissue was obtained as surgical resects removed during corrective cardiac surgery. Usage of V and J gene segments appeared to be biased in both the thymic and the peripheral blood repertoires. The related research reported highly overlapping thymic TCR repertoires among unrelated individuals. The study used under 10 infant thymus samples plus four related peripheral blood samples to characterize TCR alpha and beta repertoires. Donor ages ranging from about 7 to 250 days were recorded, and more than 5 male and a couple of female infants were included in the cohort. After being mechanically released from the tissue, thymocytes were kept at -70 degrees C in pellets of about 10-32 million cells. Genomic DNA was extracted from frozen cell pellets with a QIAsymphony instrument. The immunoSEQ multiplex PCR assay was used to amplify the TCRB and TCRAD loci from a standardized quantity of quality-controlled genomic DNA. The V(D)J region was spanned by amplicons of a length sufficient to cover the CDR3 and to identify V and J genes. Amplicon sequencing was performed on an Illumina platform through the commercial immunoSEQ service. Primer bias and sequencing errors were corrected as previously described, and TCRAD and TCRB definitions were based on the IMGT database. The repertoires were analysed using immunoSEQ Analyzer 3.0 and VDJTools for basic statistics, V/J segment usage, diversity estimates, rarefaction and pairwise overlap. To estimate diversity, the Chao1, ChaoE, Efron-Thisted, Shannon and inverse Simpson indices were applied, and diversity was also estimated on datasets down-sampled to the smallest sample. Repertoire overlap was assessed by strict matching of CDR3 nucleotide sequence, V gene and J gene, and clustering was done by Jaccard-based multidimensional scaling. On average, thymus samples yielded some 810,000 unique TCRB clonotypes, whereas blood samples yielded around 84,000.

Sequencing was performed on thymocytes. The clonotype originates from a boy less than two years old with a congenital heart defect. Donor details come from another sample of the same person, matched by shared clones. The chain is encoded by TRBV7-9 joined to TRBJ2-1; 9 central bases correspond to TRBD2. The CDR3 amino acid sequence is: CASSQRSLAGFPSYNEQFF. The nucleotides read TGTGCCAGCAGCCAACGGAGTCTAGCGGGGTTCCCCTCCTACAATGAGCAGTTCTTC.